Following are 5 T cell receptor beta chains from one sample sequenced in a study of beta chain features in type 1 diabetes. Expressed TCRB transcripts were sequenced, since all the RNA that had been isolated was reverse transcribed. Profiled with immunoSEQ multiplex PCR; TCRdb holds only in-frame clones, not every one. Among about 320,000 clones, 14% were seen once, and the ten largest hold around 7%. The sequencing sample was made of central memory CD4+ T cells from blood. These receptors were taken from a man younger than 40 in good health.

This clone was detected only a few times. This rearrangement joins TRBV18 to TRBJ2-2, with D perhaps matching TRBD1 (6 bases). Germline CDR1 is KGHSH and CDR2 is LQKENI. V was trimmed by 10 bases and J by 2 bases, leaving 17 bases between them. This CDR3 region has 15 residues. CDR3 loop: CATKPPGANTGELFF. For the CDR3, the DNA is TGTGCCACCAAGCCCCCAGGGGCTAACACCGGGGAGCTGTTTTTT. Full variable domain (outside the CDR3, taken from reference TRBV18 and TRBJ2-2): NAGVMQNPRHLVRRRGQEARLRCSPMKGHSHVYWYRQLPEEGLKFMVYLQKENIIDESGMPKERFSAEFPKEGPSILRIQQVVRGDSAAYFCATKPPGANTGELFFGEGSRLTVL.

For this clone: This same CDR3 is encoded by further DNA sequences in the sample. In nucleotides, the CDR3 is TGTGCCAGCAGCTCTAAGGAGACCCAGTACTTC. Translated: CASSSKETQYF. This rearrangement joins TRBV11-3 to TRBJ2-5; D not certain. Deletions cut 4 bases from V and 5 bases from J, with 5 bases between. There are 11 residues in the CDR3. CDR1 and CDR2 from the germline V gene are SGHNT and YENEEA.

This clone was detected a few times. The rearrangement joins TRBV6-5 to TRBJ1-1; a possible D gene is TRBD1 (5 bases). Between the trimmed V and J ends, which lost 6 bases and 2 bases, there was a span of 10 bases. The germline CDR1 and CDR2 sequences are MNHEY and SVGAGI. This CDR3 region has 13 residues. The CDR3 reads CASRLGLNTEAFF. The CDR3 bases are TGTGCCAGCAGATTGGGACTAAACACTGAAGCTTTCTTT.

The table lists this clone with a count of one. The chain couples TRBV18 to TRBJ2-3; D unresolved. V was clipped by 3 bases and J by 1 base, with 8 bases between them. The V gene's germline CDR1 is KGHSH and CDR2 LQKENI. The CDR3 has 14 amino acids. CDR3 sequence reads: CASSPPSRTDTQYF. CDR3 DNA sequence: TGTGCCAGCTCACCCCCCTCGCGCACAGATACGCAGTATTTT.

The table lists this clone with a few counts. This chain links TRBV7-2 with TRBJ2-7; D not resolved. Trimming took off 9 bases at V and 1 base at J, with 16 bases between the two ends. This CDR3 contains 14 residues. The V gene's germline CDR1 is SGHTA and CDR2 FQGNSA. The CDR3 sequence is CASTLRTESYEQYF. The DNA of the CDR3 is TGTGCCAGTACCCTACGTACCGAGTCCTACGAGCAGTACTTC.